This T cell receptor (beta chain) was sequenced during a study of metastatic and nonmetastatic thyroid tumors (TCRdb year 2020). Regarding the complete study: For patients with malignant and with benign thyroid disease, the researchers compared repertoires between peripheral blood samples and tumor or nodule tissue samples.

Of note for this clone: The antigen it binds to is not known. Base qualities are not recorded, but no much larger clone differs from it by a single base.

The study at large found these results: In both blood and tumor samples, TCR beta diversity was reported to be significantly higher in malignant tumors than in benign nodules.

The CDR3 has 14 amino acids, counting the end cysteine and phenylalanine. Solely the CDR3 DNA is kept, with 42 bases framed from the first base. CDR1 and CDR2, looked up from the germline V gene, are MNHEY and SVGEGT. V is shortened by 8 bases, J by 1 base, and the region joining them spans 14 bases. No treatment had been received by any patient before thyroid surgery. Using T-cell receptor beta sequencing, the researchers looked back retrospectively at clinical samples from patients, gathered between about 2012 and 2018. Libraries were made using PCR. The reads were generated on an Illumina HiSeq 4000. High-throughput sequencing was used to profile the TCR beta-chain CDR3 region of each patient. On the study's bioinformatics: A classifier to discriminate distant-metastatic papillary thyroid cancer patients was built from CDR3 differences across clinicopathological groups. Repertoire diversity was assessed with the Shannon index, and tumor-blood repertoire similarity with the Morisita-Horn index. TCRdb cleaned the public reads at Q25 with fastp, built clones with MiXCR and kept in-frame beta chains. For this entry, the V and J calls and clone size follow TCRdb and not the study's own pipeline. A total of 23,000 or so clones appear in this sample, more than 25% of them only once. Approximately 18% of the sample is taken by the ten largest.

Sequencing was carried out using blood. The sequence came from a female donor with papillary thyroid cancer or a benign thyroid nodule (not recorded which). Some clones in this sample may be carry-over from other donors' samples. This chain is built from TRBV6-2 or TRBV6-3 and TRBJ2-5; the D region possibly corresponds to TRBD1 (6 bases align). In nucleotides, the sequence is TGTGCCAGCCGCTTAACAGGGTTCCAAGAGACCCAGTACTTC. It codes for CASRLTGFQETQYF.